These T cell receptor beta chains were read from a single sample in a study of shared clonotypes between healthy human individuals. Sequencing was performed with immunoSEQ multiplex PCR; in TCRdb, only in-frame clones are kept and a portion is missing. The table lists roughly 570,000 clones, roughly 98% of them singletons, with 0.3% in the top ten. The sample consisted of naive CD8+ T cells sorted from blood. The receptors derive from a young man in good health. CDR3s include the opening cysteine and the closing phenylalanine or tryptophan. A D gene is named only where the DNA matches it firmly. For some rows the clone size is stated as once, few or many, or as a class when expanded; others skip it.

v_call: TRBV5-3
clone_size: NA
d_call: NA
j_call: TRBJ2-5
cdr3_nt: TGTGCCAGAAGCTTGGCCAGACAGGCGGGGACCCAATACTTC
cdr3_aa: CARSLARQAGTQYF

v_call: TRBV5-1
clone_size: NA
d_call: TRBD1
j_call: TRBJ2-7
cdr3_nt: TGCGCCAGCAGCTTGAGGACAGGGGTCGACTACGAGCAGTACTTC
cdr3_aa: CASSLRTGVDYEQYF

v_call: TRBV29-1
clone_size: NA
d_call: NA
j_call: TRBJ2-1
cdr3_nt: TGCAGCGTTGAAGAAGTGACCTACAATGAGCAGTTCTTC
cdr3_aa: CSVEEVTYNEQFF

v_call: TRBV19
clone_size: once
d_call: TRBD2
j_call: TRBJ2-1
cdr3_nt: TGTGCCAGTCAATTCAGCGGGAATTCCTACAATGAGCAGTTCTTC
cdr3_aa: CASQFSGNSYNEQFF

v_call: TRBV6-1
clone_size: few
d_call: NA
j_call: TRBJ2-7
cdr3_nt: TGTGCCAGCAGTGTCCTACCGGGTCGAACAGTCTACGAGCAGTACTTC
cdr3_aa: CASSVLPGRTVYEQYF

v_call: TRBV9
clone_size: NA
d_call: TRBD2
j_call: TRBJ2-2
cdr3_nt: TGTGCCAGCAGCGTGGGGGGACTAGCATCCGGGGAGCTGTTTTTT
cdr3_aa: CASSVGGLASGELFF

v_call: TRBV27
clone_size: NA
d_call: NA
j_call: TRBJ1-1
cdr3_nt: TGTGCCAACAGCCCTGCGGGCGGATACACTGAAGCTTTCTTT
cdr3_aa: CANSPAGGYTEAFF

v_call: TRBV6-5
clone_size: NA
d_call: NA
j_call: TRBJ1-4
cdr3_nt: TGTGCCTGCGGGACCGGTGAAAAACTGTTTTTT
cdr3_aa: CACGTGEKLFF

v_call: TRBV2
clone_size: NA
d_call: TRBD1
j_call: TRBJ2-7
cdr3_nt: TGTGCCAGCAGTGAAGAGGACAGGGGCCTCTCCTACGAGCAGTACTTC
cdr3_aa: CASSEEDRGLSYEQYF

v_call: TRBV6-5
clone_size: NA
d_call: TRBD1
j_call: TRBJ1-1
cdr3_nt: TGTGCCAGCAGTATAACAGGGGCGAAGAACACTGAAGCTTTCTTT
cdr3_aa: CASSITGAKNTEAFF

v_call: TRBV5-6
clone_size: NA
d_call: TRBD1
j_call: TRBJ2-7
cdr3_nt: TGTGCCAGCAGCTTGGCCCGCTTAGGACAGGGGTCCCTAGAGGAGCAGTACTTC
cdr3_aa: CASSLARLGQGSLEEQYF

v_call: TRBV7-9
clone_size: NA
d_call: TRBD1
j_call: TRBJ2-7
cdr3_nt: TGTGCCCTCGACAGGGTCCCCTACGAGCAGTACTTC
cdr3_aa: CALDRVPYEQYF

v_call: TRBV4-3
clone_size: NA
d_call: TRBD2
j_call: TRBJ2-7
cdr3_nt: TGCGCCAGCAGCCAAGAAGCAATGGGGCTGGGACTAGCGGCCCCGATCTCCTACGAGCAGTACTTC
cdr3_aa: CASSQEAMGLGLAAPISYEQYF

v_call: TRBV28
clone_size: once
d_call: TRBD1
j_call: TRBJ1-5
cdr3_nt: TGTGCCAGCAGTTTAGGACAGGGGACTCAGCCCCAGCATTTT
cdr3_aa: CASSLGQGTQPQHF

v_call: TRBV11-3
clone_size: NA
d_call: TRBD2
j_call: TRBJ2-1
cdr3_nt: TGTGCCAGCAGCATGCGGACTAGCGGGAGCTCCTACAATGAGCAGTTCTTC
cdr3_aa: CASSMRTSGSSYNEQFF

v_call: TRBV4-3
clone_size: NA
d_call: TRBD1
j_call: TRBJ2-6
cdr3_nt: TGCGCCAGCAGCCAAGAGGGACAGGGGGCGCTGAGTGGGGCCAACGTCCTGACTTTC
cdr3_aa: CASSQEGQGALSGANVLTF

v_call: TRBV4-1
clone_size: NA
d_call: NA
j_call: TRBJ2-3
cdr3_nt: TGCGCCAGCAGCCAAGGGTCCAGCGCCATCACAGATACGCAGTATTTT
cdr3_aa: CASSQGSSAITDTQYF

v_call: TRBV4-3
clone_size: NA
d_call: TRBD2
j_call: TRBJ2-7
cdr3_nt: TGCGCCAGCAGCCAAGGGACTAGCGGGGCCCTGGAGCAGTACTTC
cdr3_aa: CASSQGTSGALEQYF

v_call: TRBV11-2
clone_size: once
d_call: NA
j_call: TRBJ2-1
cdr3_nt: TGTGCCAGTCGAGGAGTCGAAAACAATGAGCAGTTCTTC
cdr3_aa: CASRGVENNEQFF